This TCR beta chain originates from a study of control samples from healthy donors and cancer patients (dated by TCRdb to 2019 to 2021). With regard to this clone: Its antigen is unknown. The record has no base qualities; no much larger clone is one base away.

Based on the germline V gene, the CDR1 and CDR2 sequences are SGHAT and FQNNGV. V sheds 5 bases and J sheds 0 bases, leaving 13 bases between their ends. The CDR3 sequence holds 15 residues, the cysteine and phenylalanine included. CDR3 DNA only is kept here, 45 bases in frame from base 1. Library creation used the immunoSEQ multiplex PCR assay. This immuneACCESS table, as held by TCRdb, lists in-frame sequences with V and J called but not all clones. Of the missing ones, under half trace to an unresolved V gene in checked studies; the others have no known cause. A total of roughly 120,000 clones appear in this sample, nearly 90% of them only once. Of the sample, 3.2% falls within the top ten clones.

The V gene is TRBV11-2 and the J gene is TRBJ1-2, with no reliable assignment of the D segment. This TCR was sampled from a man aged 50-60 years in good health. The source material was blood. The CDR3 reads as follows: CASSQQRISNYGYTF. At the DNA level, the sequence is TGTGCCAGCAGCCAACAGAGGATCTCTAACTATGGCTACACCTTC.